The 25 T cell receptor beta chains in this list originate from one sample, sequenced in a study of blood T cell repertoires in COVID-19 (dated by TCRdb to 2020 to 2021). The method was the immunoSEQ multiplex PCR assay. TCRdb took this table from immuneACCESS and kept in-frame rearrangements with V and J called. Such tables lack part of the clones; where checked against another copy, unresolved V genes explain under half of the gap, and the rest is unexplained. The sample table shows under 250,000 clones, and over 70% are seen once. Approximately 7.9% of the sample is taken by the ten largest. Sequenced input: peripheral blood. The receptors were gathered from a woman at least 80 years old with acute or convalescent COVID-19.

The rearrangement uses TRBV5-1 and TRBJ2-1, with 8 bases that match TRBD1. The CDR3 length is 16 residues. Trimming took 0 bases from V and 5 from J; bases not matched to a gene: 7. Germline assignment: CDR1 SGHRS and CDR2 YFSETQ. As DNA, the CDR3 is TGCGCCAGCAGCTTGGAAGGACAGGGTTGGGACAATGAGCAGTTCTTC. Translated: CASSLEGQGWDNEQFF.

Details on this clone: One end of the junction fails to match germline, which may point to a read error. The gene calls are TRBV2 and TRBJ2-7; 9 nucleotides match TRBD2. CDR3 length: 13 amino acids. Germline CDR1 SNHLY, CDR2 FYNNEI. This CDR3 reads CASSERGGRAVCF. For the CDR3, the DNA is TGTGCCAGCAGTGAAAGGGGCGGGAGGGCCGTCTGCTTC. The full variable domain, completed using reference TRBV2 and TRBJ2-7, is EPEVTQTPSHQVTQMGQEVILRCVPISNHLYFYWYRQILGQKVEFLVSFYNNEISEKSEIFDDQFSVERPDGSNFTLKIRSTKLEDSAMYFCASSERGGRAVCFGPGTRLTVT.

The chain is built from TRBV29-1 and TRBJ2-1, with a possible D match to TRBD2 (7 bases). Trimming pared 6 bases from V and 10 bases from J, leaving 16 bases between. The CDR3 consists of 12 residues. Germline-derived CDR1 and CDR2 are SQVTM and ANQGSEA. CDR3 loop: CSVGVTGGEQFF. The CDR3 DNA follows: TGCAGCGTCGGAGTTACGGGGGGCGAGCAGTTCTTC.

This chain links TRBV12-3 or TRBV12-4 with TRBJ2-5; 9 nucleotides match TRBD2. This CDR3 has 12 amino acids. Trimming took 11 bases from V and 5 from J; bases not matched to a gene: 6. DNA of the CDR3: TGTGCCTCGGGCGGGGGGGCGGAGACCCAGTACTTC. Translated: CASGGGAETQYF.

The gene calls are TRBV6-1 and TRBJ2-7; tentative D call: TRBD2 (5 bases). V lost 3 bases and J lost 6, with 18 bases in between. CDR1 and CDR2 from the germline V gene are MNHNS and SASEGT. CDR3 length: 15 residues. The chain's CDR3 is CASSEERSSKGEQYF. DNA for the CDR3: TGTGCCAGCAGTGAGGAGCGGTCCTCAAAAGGCGAGCAGTACTTC.

This clone came up once. The chain links TRBV20-1 to TRBJ1-1; no clear D. This CDR3 region has 15 residues. V lost 3 bases and J lost 0, with 14 bases in between. Germline V gene data show CDR1 as DFQATT and CDR2 as SNEGSKA (reference sequence). CDR3: CSASSRGSMNTEAFF. The CDR3, as DNA: TGCAGTGCTAGTTCGAGAGGGTCCATGAACACTGAAGCTTTCTTT.

The chain carries TRBV7-9 and TRBJ2-7; D is perhaps TRBD1 (7 bases). This CDR3 is 15 amino acids long. In germline, CDR1 is SEHNR, CDR2 FQNEAQ (reference sequence). Trimming removed 1 base at V and 2 bases at J, with 12 bases between. The CDR3 loop reads CASSLDPGGTYEQYF. CDR3 DNA: TGTGCCAGCAGCTTAGACCCAGGGGGGACCTACGAGCAGTACTTC.

Remarks on this clone: It differs at one base from a far larger clone, so likely a read error. This rearrangement joins TRBV19 to TRBJ2-6; a weak D match, TRBD1 (5 bases). Germline V CDR1 and CDR2: LNHDA, SQIVND (reference sequence). V was pared by 3 bases and J by 2 bases, with 8 bases between. The CDR3 spans 15 residues. In nucleotides, the CDR3 is TGTGCCAGTAGTATCGCCAGGGCTGGGGCCAACGTCCTGACTTTC. Its translation: CASSIARAGANVLTF.

V gene TRBV28 combines with J gene TRBJ2-7; 11 bases agree with TRBD1. V dropped 6 bases and J dropped 4; count of bases not matched to a gene: 11. Germline V gives CDR1 MDHEN, CDR2 SYDVKM. The CDR3 contains 16 residues. The CDR3 loop reads CASRLLPGQGEYEQYF. The CDR3 region has the DNA TGTGCCAGCAGACTCCTCCCGGGACAGGGGGAGTACGAGCAGTACTTC.

The gene calls are TRBV28 and TRBJ2-2; TRBD1 is a possible D gene (5 bases). The CDR3 is 15 amino acids. In germline, CDR1 is MDHEN, CDR2 SYDVKM. Trimming cost V 6 bases and J 6 bases, with 17 bases left between them. The CDR3 reads CASRRGLQGAGELFF. CDR3 nucleotide sequence: TGTGCCAGCAGAAGAGGCCTCCAGGGTGCCGGGGAGCTGTTTTTT.

This clone has just one count. The rearrangement uses TRBV7-2 and TRBJ2-1; D is unresolved. The CDR3 covers 13 residues. Germline lookup yields CDR1 SGHTA and CDR2 FQGNSA. Trimming cost V 5 bases and J 4 bases, with 9 bases left between them. The chain's CDR3 is CASSPTFYNEQFF. CDR3 nucleotides: TGTGCCAGCAGCCCGACTTTTTACAATGAGCAGTTCTTC.

The chain combines TRBV28 with TRBJ2-3; 8 bases map to TRBD1. V dropped 10 bases and J dropped 0; count of bases not matched to a gene: 6. Germline V gene lookup returns CDR1 MDHEN and CDR2 SYDVKM. This CDR3 comprises 14 residues. Written as DNA, the CDR3 is TGTGCCACAGCCCGGGACAGGAGCACAGATACGCAGTATTTT. Protein sequence: CATARDRSTDTQYF.

The V and J genes are TRBV9 and TRBJ2-5; a weak D match, TRBD2 (6 bases). In germline, CDR1 is SGDLS, CDR2 YYNGEE. Trimming shortened V by 0 bases and J by 5 bases, and 8 bases separated the two germline ends. The CDR3 runs to 13 residues. In DNA, the CDR3 is TGTGCCAGCAGCGTAGAGGCGGGGGAGACCCAGTACTTC. This gives the protein CASSVEAGETQYF. Full variable domain (outside the CDR3, taken from reference TRBV9 and TRBJ2-5): DSGVTQTPKHLITATGQRVTLRCSPRSGDLSVYWYQQSLDQGLQFLIQYYNGEERAKGNILERFSAQQFPDLHSELNLSSLELGDSALYFCASSVEAGETQYFGPGTRLLVL.

The chain uses TRBV12-5 and TRBJ2-1; 9 nucleotides line up with TRBD2. J lost 0 bases, V lost 3 bases, and 3 bases had no gene match. The germline CDR1 and CDR2 sequences are LGHNT and FRNRAP. This CDR3 is 16 amino acids long. The CDR3, as DNA: TGTGCTAGTGGTTTCCTAGCGGGGAGCTCCTACAATGAGCAGTTCTTC. Translation: CASGFLAGSSYNEQFF.

CDR3 DNA sequence: TGTGCCAGCAGCCCGACAGGGTTCGCCTACGAGCAGTACTTC. This sequence encodes CASSPTGFAYEQYF. The V gene is TRBV2, the J gene TRBJ2-7; TRBD1 matches at 7 bases. Germline lookup yields CDR1 SNHLY and CDR2 FYNNEI. The CDR3 extends over 14 amino acids. The V and J ends lost 6 bases and 2 bases, in that order; junction bases with no gene match: 7.

This clone was counted a single time. This CDR3 is CASLDRAGGSYEQYF. The CDR3 DNA reads as TGTGCCAGCTTAGATAGGGCAGGGGGCTCCTACGAGCAGTACTTC. This chain uses TRBV27 with TRBJ2-7; TRBD1 matches 7 bases. J gave up 0 bases and V 8 bases, and 10 bases lay outside the gene matches. CDR3 size: 15 residues. Per germline, CDR1 MNHEY and CDR2 SMNVEV (reference sequence).

The chain has TRBV10-2 and TRBJ1-5; a possible D gene is TRBD1 (5 bases). Trimming cost V 8 bases and J 2 bases, with 10 bases left between them. There are 13 residues in the CDR3. From germline, CDR1 is WSHSY and CDR2 SAAADI. CDR3 protein: CASQGWGNQPQHF. For the CDR3, the DNA is TGCGCCAGCCAGGGATGGGGCAATCAGCCCCAGCATTTT.

This sequence joins TRBV19 and TRBJ2-6, with 10 bases identical to TRBD1. V dropped 4 bases and J dropped 0; count of bases not matched to a gene: 6. The CDR3 is 18 residues long. Germline V gene data show CDR1 as LNHDA and CDR2 as SQIVND (reference sequence). In DNA, the CDR3 is TGTGCCAGTAGTAGACCGGGACAGGGGAGCTCTGGGGCCAACGTCCTGACTTTC. Translation gives CASSRPGQGSSGANVLTF.

The chain joins TRBV11-2 to TRBJ1-1; TRBD1 matches at 9 bases. The ends lost 3 bases at V and 11 bases at J; junction bases unmatched: 7. The CDR3 contains 13 residues. CDR1 is SGHAT, CDR2 FQNNGV, per germline. Here the CDR3 reads CASSFPGQGWAFF. The CDR3 coding sequence is TGTGCCAGCAGCTTCCCGGGACAGGGCTGGGCTTTCTTT.

CDR3 amino acids: CASSPRDNYEQYF. Written as DNA, the CDR3 is TGTGCCAGCTCACCCCGGGACAACTACGAGCAGTACTTC. The chain combines TRBV18 with TRBJ2-7; D is perhaps TRBD1 (6 bases). CDR3 length: 13 amino acids. Per the germline V gene, CDR1 is KGHSH and CDR2 is LQKENI. Trimming removed 3 bases from V and 3 bases from J, with 9 bases in between. The variable domain in full, completed from reference TRBV18 and TRBJ2-7, reads NAGVMQNPRHLVRRRGQEARLRCSPMKGHSHVYWYRQLPEEGLKFMVYLQKENIIDESGMPKERFSAEFPKEGPSILRIQQVVRGDSAAYFCASSPRDNYEQYFGPGTRLTVT.

The CDR3 bases are TGTGCCAGCAGCTTCGCGGGAATCGGCACCGGGGAGCTGTTTTTT. Encoded protein: CASSFAGIGTGELFF. The genes are TRBV5-8 and TRBJ2-2, with D possibly TRBD2 on 6 matching bases. Germline V gene data show CDR1 as SGHTS and CDR2 as YDEGEE. Trimming cost V 2 bases and J 4 bases, with 12 bases left between them. The CDR3 contains 15 residues.

This clone was observed a handful of times. The chain couples TRBV5-1 to TRBJ1-5, with D perhaps matching TRBD1 (6 bases). Germline loops: CDR1 SGHRS, CDR2 YFSETQ. This CDR3 is built from 14 residues. Trimming pared 7 bases from V and 0 bases from J, leaving 11 bases between. CDR3 bases: TGCGCCAGCGGCCCGGACAGTAGCAATCAGCCCCAGCATTTT. This codes for CASGPDSSNQPQHF.

CDR3: CASSLRQGYSTEAFF. The CDR3 DNA reads TGTGCCAGCAGTTTACGGCAGGGCTATAGCACTGAAGCTTTCTTT. This chain joins TRBV27 and TRBJ1-1; D possibly corresponds to TRBD1 (5 bases). Germline-derived CDR1 and CDR2 are MNHEY and SMNVEV (reference sequence). Trimming took off 2 bases at V and 4 bases at J, with 14 bases between the two ends. This CDR3 is 15 amino acids long.

The CDR3 reads CASSPPGQRSYNEQFF. In DNA form, the CDR3 reads TGTGCCAGCTCACCACCGGGACAGCGATCCTACAATGAGCAGTTCTTC. This chain uses TRBV18 with TRBJ2-1; 7 positions agree with TRBD1. After removal of 0 bases from V and 1 base from J, the junction contained 3 bases not matched to a gene. This CDR3 comprises 16 residues. Germline V lookup: CDR1 KGHSH, CDR2 LQKENI.

This sequence joins TRBV11-2 and TRBJ2-1; D might be TRBD1 (6 bases). Germline lookup yields CDR1 SGHAT and CDR2 FQNNGV. The V and J ends lost 5 bases and 13 bases respectively, with 18 bases between them. The CDR3 has 13 amino acids. This CDR3 reads CASSRTGTLIQFF. DNA of the CDR3: TGTGCCAGCAGCCGTACAGGGACACTGATTCAGTTCTTC.